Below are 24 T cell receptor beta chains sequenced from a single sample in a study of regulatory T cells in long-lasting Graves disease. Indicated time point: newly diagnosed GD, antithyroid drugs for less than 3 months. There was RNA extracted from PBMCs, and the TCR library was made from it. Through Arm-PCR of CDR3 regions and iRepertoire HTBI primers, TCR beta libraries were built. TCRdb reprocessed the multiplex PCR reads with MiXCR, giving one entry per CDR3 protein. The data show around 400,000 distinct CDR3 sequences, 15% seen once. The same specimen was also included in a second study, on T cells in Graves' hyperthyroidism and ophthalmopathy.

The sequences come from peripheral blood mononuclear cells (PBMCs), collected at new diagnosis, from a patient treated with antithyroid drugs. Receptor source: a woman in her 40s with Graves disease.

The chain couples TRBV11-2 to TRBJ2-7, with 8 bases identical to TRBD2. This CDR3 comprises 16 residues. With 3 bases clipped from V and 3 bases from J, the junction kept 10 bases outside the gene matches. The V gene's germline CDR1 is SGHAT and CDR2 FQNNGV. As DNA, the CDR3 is TGTGCCAGCAGCTTCTCAAGCGGGAGCTCCTTCTACGAGCAGTACGTC. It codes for CASSFSSGSSFYEQYV.

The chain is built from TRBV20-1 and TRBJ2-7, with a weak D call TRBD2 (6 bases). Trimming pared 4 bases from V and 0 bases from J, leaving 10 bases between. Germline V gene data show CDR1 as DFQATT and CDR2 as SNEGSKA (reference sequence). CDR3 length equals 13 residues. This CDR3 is CSAIERVSYEQYF. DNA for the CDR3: TGCAGTGCTATCGAGCGGGTCTCCTACGAGCAGTACTTC.

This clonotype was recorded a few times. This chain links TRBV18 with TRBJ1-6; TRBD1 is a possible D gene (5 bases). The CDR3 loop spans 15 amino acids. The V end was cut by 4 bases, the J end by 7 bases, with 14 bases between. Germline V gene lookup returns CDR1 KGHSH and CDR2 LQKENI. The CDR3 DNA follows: TGTGCCAGCTCACTTTCACAAGGGGAAAATTCACCCCTCCACTTT. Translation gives CASSLSQGENSPLHF. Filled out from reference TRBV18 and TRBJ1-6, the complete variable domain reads NAGVMQNPRHLVRRRGQEARLRCSPMKGHSHVYWYRQLPEEGLKFMVYLQKENIIDESGMPKERFSAEFPKEGPSILRIQQVVRGDSAAYFCASSLSQGENSPLHFGNGTRLTVT.

For the CDR3, the DNA is TGTGCCAGCAGAATAGCGGCCGGTAAACCCCTCTACGAGCAGTACTTC. Amino acid sequence: CASRIAAGKPLYEQYF. The rearrangement links TRBV12-3 or TRBV12-4 to TRBJ2-7; perhaps TRBD2 as D (6 bases). The ends were cut back, 6 bases at V and 3 bases at J, with 21 bases in the middle. CDR3 length: 16 amino acids.

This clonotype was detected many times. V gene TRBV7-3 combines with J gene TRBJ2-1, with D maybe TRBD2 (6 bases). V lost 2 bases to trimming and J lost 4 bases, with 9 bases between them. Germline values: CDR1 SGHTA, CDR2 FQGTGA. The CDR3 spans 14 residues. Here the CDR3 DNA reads TGTGCCAGCAGCTTATTCGGGGGATACAATGAGCAGTTCTTC. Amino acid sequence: CASSLFGGYNEQFF.

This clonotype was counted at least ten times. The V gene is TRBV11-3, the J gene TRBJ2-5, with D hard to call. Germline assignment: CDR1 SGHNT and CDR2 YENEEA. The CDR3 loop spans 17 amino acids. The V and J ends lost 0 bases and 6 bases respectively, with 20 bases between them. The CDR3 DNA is TGTGCCAGCAGCTTAGATCCACAGTCCCCCTTGTGGAAGACCCAGTACTTC. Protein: CASSLDPQSPLWKTQYF.

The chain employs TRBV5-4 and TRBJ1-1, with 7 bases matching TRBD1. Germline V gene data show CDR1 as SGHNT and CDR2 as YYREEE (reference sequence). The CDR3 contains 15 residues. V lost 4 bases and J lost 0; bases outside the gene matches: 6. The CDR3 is CASSRMGQLNTEAFF. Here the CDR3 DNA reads TGTGCCAGCAGCAGAATGGGACAGCTGAACACTGAAGCTTTCTTT. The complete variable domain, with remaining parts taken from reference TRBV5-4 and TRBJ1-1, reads ETGVTQSPTHLIKTRGQQVTLRCSSQSGHNTVSWYQQALGQGPQFIFQYYREEENGRGNFPPRFSGLQFPNYSSELNVNALELDDSALYLCASSRMGQLNTEAFFGQGTRLTVV.

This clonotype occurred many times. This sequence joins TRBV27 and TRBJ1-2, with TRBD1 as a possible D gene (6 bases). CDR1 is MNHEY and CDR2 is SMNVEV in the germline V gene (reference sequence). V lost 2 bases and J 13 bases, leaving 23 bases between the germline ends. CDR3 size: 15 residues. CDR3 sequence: CASSLRGALMYGVTF. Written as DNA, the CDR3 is TGTGCCAGCAGTTTAAGGGGGGCTCTGATGTATGGTGTCACCTTC.

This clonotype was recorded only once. This CDR3 is CASSPGQHYEQYF. The CDR3 bases are TGTGCCAGTAGTCCAGGACAGCACTACGAGCAGTACTTC. The V call is TRBV19, the J call TRBJ2-7; possibly TRBD1 for D (6 bases). V lost 5 bases to trimming and J lost 3 bases, with 11 bases between them. The CDR3 is made up of 13 amino acids. The V gene's germline CDR1 is LNHDA and CDR2 SQIVND (reference sequence).

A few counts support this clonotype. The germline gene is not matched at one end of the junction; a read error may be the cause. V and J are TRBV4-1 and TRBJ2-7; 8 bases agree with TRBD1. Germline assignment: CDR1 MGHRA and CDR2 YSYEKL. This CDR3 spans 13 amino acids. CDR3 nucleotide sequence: TGCGCCAGCACCCAAGGACAGGGCGGCGAGCAGTACTTC. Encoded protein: CASTQGQGGEQYF.

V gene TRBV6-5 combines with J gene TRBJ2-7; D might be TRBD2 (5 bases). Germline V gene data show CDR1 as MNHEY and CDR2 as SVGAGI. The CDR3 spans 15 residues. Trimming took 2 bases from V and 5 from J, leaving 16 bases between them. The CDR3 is CASSYAGPPEDEQYF. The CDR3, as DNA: TGTGCCAGCAGTTACGCCGGACCCCCGGAGGACGAGCAGTACTTC.

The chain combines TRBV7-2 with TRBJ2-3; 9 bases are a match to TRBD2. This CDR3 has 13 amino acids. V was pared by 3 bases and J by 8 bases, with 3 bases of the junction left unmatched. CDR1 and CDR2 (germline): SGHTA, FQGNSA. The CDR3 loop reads CASSLSLAGTQYF. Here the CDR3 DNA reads TGTGCCAGCAGCTTGTCACTAGCGGGTACGCAGTATTTT.

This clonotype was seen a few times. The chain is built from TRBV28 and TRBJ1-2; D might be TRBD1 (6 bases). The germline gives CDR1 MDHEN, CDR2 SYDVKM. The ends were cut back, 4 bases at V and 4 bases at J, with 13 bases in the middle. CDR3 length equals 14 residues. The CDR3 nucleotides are TGTGCCAGCAGTTCCCAACAGGGCGGCTATGGCTACACCTTC. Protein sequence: CASSSQQGGYGYTF.

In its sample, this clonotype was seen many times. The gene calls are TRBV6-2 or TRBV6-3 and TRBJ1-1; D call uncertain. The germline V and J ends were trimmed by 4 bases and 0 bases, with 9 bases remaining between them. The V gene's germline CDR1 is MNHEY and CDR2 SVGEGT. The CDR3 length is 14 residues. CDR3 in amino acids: CASSLQRVNTEAFF. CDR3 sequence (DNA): TGTGCCAGCAGTTTACAGAGAGTGAACACTGAAGCTTTCTTT.

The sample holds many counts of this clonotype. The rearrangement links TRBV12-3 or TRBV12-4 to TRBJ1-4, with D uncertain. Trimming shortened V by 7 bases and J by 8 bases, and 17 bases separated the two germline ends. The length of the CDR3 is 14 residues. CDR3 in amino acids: CASTRWEIREKLFF. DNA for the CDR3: TGTGCCAGCACCCGATGGGAGATACGGGAAAAACTGTTTTTT.

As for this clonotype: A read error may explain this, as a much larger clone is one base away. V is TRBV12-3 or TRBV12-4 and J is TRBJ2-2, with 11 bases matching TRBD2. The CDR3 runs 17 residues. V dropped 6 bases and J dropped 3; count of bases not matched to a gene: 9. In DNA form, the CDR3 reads TGTGCCAGCAGCGCTTCCGATAGCGGGAGGGACACCGGGGAGCTGTTTTTT. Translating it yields CASSASDSGRDTGELFF.

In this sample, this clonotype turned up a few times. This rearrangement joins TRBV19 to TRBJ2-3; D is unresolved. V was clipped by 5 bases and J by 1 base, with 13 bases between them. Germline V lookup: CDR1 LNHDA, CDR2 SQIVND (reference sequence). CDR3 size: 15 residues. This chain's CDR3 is CASSSDIRRTDTQYF. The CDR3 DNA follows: TGTGCCAGTAGTTCTGACATTCGACGCACAGATACGCAGTATTTT.

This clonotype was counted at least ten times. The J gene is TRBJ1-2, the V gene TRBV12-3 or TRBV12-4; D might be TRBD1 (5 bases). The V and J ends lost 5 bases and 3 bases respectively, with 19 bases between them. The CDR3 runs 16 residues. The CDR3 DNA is TGTGCCAGCAGTGATACCCTCGTCCAGGGATACTATGGCTACACCTTC. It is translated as CASSDTLVQGYYGYTF.

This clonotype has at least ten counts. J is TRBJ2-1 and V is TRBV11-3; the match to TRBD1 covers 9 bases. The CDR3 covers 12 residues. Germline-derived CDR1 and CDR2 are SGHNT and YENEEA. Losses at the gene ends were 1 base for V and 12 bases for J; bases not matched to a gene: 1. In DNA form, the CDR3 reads TGTGCCAGCAGCTTAGGGACAGGGGTGCAGTTCTTC. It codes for CASSLGTGVQFF.

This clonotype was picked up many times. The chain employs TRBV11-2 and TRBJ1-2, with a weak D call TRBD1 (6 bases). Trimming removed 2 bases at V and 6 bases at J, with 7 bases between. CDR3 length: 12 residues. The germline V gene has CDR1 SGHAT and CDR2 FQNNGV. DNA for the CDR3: TGTGCCAGCAGCTTAAGACAGGATGGCTACACCTTC. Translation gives CASSLRQDGYTF.

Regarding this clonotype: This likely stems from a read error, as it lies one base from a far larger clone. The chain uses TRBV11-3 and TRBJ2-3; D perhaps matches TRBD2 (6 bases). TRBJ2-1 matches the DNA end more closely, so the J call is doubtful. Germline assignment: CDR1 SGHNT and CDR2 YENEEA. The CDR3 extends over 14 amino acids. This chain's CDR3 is CASSLGRVSNEQFF. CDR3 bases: TGTGCCAGCAGCTTAGGGAGGGTAAGCAATGAGCAGTTCTTC.

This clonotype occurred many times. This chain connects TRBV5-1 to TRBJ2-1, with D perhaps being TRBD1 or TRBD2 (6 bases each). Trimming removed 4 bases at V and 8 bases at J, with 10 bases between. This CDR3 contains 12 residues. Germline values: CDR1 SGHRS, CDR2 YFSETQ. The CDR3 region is CASSPEGDEQFF. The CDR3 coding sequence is TGCGCCAGCAGCCCGGAGGGGGATGAGCAGTTCTTC.

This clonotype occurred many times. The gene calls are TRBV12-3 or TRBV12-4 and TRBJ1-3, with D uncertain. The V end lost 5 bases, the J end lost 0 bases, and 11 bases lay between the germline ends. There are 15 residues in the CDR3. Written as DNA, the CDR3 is TGTGCCAGCAGTCCGTTACCCAGCTCTGGAAACACCATATATTTT. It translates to CASSPLPSSGNTIYF.

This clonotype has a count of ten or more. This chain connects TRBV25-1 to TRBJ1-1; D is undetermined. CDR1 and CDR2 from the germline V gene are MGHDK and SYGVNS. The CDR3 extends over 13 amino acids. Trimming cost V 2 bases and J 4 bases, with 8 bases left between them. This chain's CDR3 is CASSEGESTEAFF. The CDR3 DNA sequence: TGTGCCAGCAGTGAAGGGGAGAGCACTGAAGCTTTCTTT.